Listed below are T cell receptor beta chains from one sample, sequenced in a study of cytomegalovirus exposure and HLA in healthy donors. Profiled with immunoSEQ multiplex PCR; TCRdb holds only in-frame clones, not every one. The sample records under 200,000 clones, 75% to 80% being singletons. The sequencing sample was made of PBMCs. The receptors originated from a man over 45 in good health and CMV-seropositive. Both conserved end residues are part of each CDR3. The D gene is left open where the match is weak. The listing skips clone size in some rows; elsewhere it reads once, few, many or a size class.

CDR3 length | D gene | J gene | V gene | clone size | CDR3 protein | CDR3 DNA
14 | - | TRBJ1-6 | TRBV10-2 | once | CASSEGVGNSPLHF | TGCGCCAGCAGTGAGGGTGTCGGGAATTCACCCCTCCACTTT
17 | TRBD2 | TRBJ2-5 | TRBV7-9 | - | CASTRRGSGGAVETQYF | TGTGCCAGCACCCGGAGAGGCAGCGGGGGGGCCGTCGAGACCCAGTACTTC
13 | TRBD2 | TRBJ2-3 | TRBV28 | - | CASRRTSGNTQYF | TGTGCCAGCCGAAGGACTAGCGGGAATACGCAGTATTTT
15 | TRBD1 | TRBJ1-1 | TRBV4-3 | few | CASSHRTGGNTEAFF | TGCGCCAGCAGCCACAGGACAGGGGGGAACACTGAAGCTTTCTTT
16 | TRBD1 | TRBJ1-6 | TRBV7-9 | few | CASSPGTGGINSPLHF | TGTGCCAGCAGCCCGGGGACAGGGGGGATTAATTCACCCCTCCACTTT
13 | - | TRBJ2-1 | TRBV4-2 | - | CASSLREDNEQFF | TGTGCCAGCAGCCTAAGGGAGGACAATGAGCAGTTCTTC
14 | TRBD2 | TRBJ2-5 | TRBV9 | - | CASSGWGDQETQYF | TGTGCCAGTAGCGGGTGGGGAGACCAAGAGACCCAGTACTTC
13 | TRBD1 | TRBJ2-1 | TRBV28 | - | CASGETGTGTQFF | TGTGCCAGCGGGGAAACTGGGACAGGGACGCAGTTCTTC
17 | TRBD1 | TRBJ1-4 | TRBV28 | - | CASSLYLGTGEDEKLFF | TGTGCCAGCAGTTTGTACTTAGGGACAGGGGAGGATGAAAAACTGTTTTTT
14 | - | TRBJ2-7 | TRBV29-1 | few | CSVPWAGAGGEQYF | TGCAGCGTCCCCTGGGCAGGGGCAGGAGGAGAGCAGTACTTC
14 | TRBD1 | TRBJ1-1 | TRBV18 | - | CASRATGVNTEAFF | TGTGCCAGCCGGGCCACAGGGGTGAACACTGAAGCTTTCTTT
13 | - | TRBJ2-5 | TRBV19 | - | CASRKGGRETQYF | TGTGCCAGTAGGAAGGGAGGCCGAGAGACCCAGTACTTC
19 | TRBD2 | TRBJ2-2 | TRBV5-4 | - | CASSLARSGLAGGGGELFF | TGTGCCAGCAGCTTGGCGAGGAGTGGACTAGCGGGGGGAGGAGGGGAGCTGTTTTTT
15 | - | TRBJ1-1 | TRBV5-1 | - | CASSFHGLGDTEAFF | TGCGCCAGCAGCTTTCATGGGCTAGGGGACACTGAAGCTTTCTTT
14 | TRBD1 | TRBJ1-1 | TRBV7-2 | once | CASSSRGTVSEAFF | TGTGCCAGCAGCTCCCGAGGGACAGTGAGTGAAGCTTTCTTT
15 | - | TRBJ2-1 | TRBV7-9 | - | CASSPRGPSYNEQFF | TGTGCCAGCAGCCCGCGGGGGCCGTCCTACAATGAGCAGTTCTTC
16 | TRBD1 | TRBJ1-2 | TRBV28 | - | CASSEQGRYLNYGYTF | TGTGCCAGCAGTGAACAGGGGCGCTATCTTAACTATGGCTACACCTTC
15 | - | TRBJ2-1 | TRBV9 | - | CASSVGTRTYNEQFF | TGTGCCAGCAGCGTAGGAACCAGGACCTACAATGAGCAGTTCTTC
20 | TRBD1 | TRBJ2-6 | TRBV7-3 | - | CASSLSLAGTGFSGANVLTF | TGTGCCAGCAGCCTCAGTCTCGCGGGGACAGGGTTCTCTGGGGCCAACGTCCTGACTTTC
15 | - | TRBJ2-1 | TRBV6-1 | few | CASSDMRVANNEQFF | TGTGCCAGCAGTGATATGAGGGTAGCGAACAATGAGCAGTTCTTC
14 | - | TRBJ1-1 | TRBV6-6 | - | CASSLETGNTEAFF | TGTGCCAGCAGTTTAGAGACAGGGAACACTGAAGCTTTCTTT
14 | - | TRBJ1-1 | TRBV5-6 | - | CASSSQGGNTEAFF | TGTGCCAGCAGTTCACAGGGCGGGAACACTGAAGCTTTCTTT
13 | - | TRBJ1-1 | TRBV5-8 | - | CASSFSMNTEAFF | TGTGCCAGCAGCTTCAGTATGAACACTGAAGCTTTCTTT
11 | - | TRBJ2-5 | TRBV25-1 | - | CASNHGETQYF | TGTGCCAGCAACCACGGGGAGACCCAGTACTTC
20 | TRBD1 | TRBJ1-6 | TRBV12-5 | - | CASGFRGLARKSSYNSPLHF | TGTGCTAGTGGTTTCAGGGGGCTCGCCCGGAAGAGCTCCTATAATTCACCCCTCCACTTT